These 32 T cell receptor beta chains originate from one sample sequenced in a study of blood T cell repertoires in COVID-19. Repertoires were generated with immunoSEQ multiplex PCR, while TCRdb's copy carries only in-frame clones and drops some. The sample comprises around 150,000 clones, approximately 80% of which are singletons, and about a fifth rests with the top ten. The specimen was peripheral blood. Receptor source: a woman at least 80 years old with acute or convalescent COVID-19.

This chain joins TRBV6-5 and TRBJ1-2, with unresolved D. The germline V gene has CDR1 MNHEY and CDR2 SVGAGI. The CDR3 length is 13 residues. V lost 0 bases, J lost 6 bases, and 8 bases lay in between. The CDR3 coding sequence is TGTGCCAGCAGTTACTCGGAGGGAAATGGCTACACCTTC. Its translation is CASSYSEGNGYTF.

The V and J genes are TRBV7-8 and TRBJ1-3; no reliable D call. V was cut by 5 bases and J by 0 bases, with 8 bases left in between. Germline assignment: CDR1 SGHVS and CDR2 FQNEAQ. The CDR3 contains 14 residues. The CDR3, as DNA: TGTGCCAGCAGCCCGTTTCCCTCTGGAAACACCATATATTTT. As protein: CASSPFPSGNTIYF.

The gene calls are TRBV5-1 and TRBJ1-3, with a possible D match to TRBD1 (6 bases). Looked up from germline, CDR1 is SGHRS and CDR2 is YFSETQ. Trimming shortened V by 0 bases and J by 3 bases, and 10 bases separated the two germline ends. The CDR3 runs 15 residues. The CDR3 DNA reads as TGCGCCAGCAGCTTGGCCCAGGGGTATGGAAACACCATATATTTT. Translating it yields CASSLAQGYGNTIYF.

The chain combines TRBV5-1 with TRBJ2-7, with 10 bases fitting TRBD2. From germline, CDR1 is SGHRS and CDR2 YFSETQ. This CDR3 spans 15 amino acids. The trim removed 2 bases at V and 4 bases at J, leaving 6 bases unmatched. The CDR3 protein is CASSLPGLAQYEQYF. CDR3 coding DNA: TGCGCCAGCAGCTTACCGGGACTAGCGCAATACGAGCAGTACTTC.

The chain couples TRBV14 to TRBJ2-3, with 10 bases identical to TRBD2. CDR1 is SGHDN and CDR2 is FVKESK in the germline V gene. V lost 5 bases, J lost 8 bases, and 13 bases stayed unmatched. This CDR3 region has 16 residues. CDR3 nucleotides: TGTGCCAGCAGCTCAGGACTAGCGGTCACCGGAGGTACGCAGTATTTT. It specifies CASSSGLAVTGGTQYF. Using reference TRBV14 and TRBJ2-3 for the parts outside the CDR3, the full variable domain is EAGVTQFPSHSVIEKGQTVTLRCDPISGHDNLYWYRRVMGKEIKFLLHFVKESKQDESGMPNNRFLAERTGGTYSTLKVQPAELEDSGVYFCASSSGLAVTGGTQYFGPGTRLTVL.

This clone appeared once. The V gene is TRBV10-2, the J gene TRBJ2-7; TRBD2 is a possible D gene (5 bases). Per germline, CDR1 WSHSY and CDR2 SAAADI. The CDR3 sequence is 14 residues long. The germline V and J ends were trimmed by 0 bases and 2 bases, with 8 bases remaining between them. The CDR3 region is CASSESLATYEQYF. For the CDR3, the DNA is TGCGCCAGCAGTGAGTCGTTAGCGACCTACGAGCAGTACTTC.

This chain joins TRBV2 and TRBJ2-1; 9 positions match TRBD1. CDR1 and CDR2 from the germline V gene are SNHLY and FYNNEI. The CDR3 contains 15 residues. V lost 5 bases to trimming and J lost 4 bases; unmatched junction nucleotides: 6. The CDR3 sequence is CASSKAGTGYNEQFF. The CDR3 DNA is TGTGCCAGCAGTAAGGCCGGGACAGGGTACAATGAGCAGTTCTTC.

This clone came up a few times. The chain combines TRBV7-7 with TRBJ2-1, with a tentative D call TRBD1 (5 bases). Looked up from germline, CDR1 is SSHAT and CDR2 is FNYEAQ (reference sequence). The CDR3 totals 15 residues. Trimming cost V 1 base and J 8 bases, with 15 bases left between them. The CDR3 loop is CASSLDRTPGDEQFF. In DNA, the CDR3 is TGTGCCAGCAGCTTAGACCGGACACCAGGCGATGAGCAGTTCTTC.

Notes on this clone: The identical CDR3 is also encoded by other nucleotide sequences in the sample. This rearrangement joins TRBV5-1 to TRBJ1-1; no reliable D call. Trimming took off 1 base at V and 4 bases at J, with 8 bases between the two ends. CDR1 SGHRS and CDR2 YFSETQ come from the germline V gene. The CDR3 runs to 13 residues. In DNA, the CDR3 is TGCGCCAGCAGCTTGACGGGTGGCACTGAAGCTTTCTTT. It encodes CASSLTGGTEAFF.

The CDR3 is CASSVVEQGHQPQHF. Written as DNA, the CDR3 is TGTGCCAGCAGCGTAGTTGAACAGGGGCATCAGCCCCAGCATTTT. The chain carries TRBV9 and TRBJ1-5; 7 nucleotides agree with TRBD1. The germline V gene encodes CDR1 SGDLS and CDR2 YYNGEE. CDR3 size: 15 residues. With V trimmed by 0 bases and J by 5 bases, 5 bases remained unmatched.

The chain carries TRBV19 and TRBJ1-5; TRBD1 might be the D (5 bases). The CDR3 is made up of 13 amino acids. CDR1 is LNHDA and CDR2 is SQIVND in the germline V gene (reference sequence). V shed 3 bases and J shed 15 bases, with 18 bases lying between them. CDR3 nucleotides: TGTGCCAGTAGTATCGAACGGGACTCGGTAAGGCATTTT. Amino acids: CASSIERDSVRHF.

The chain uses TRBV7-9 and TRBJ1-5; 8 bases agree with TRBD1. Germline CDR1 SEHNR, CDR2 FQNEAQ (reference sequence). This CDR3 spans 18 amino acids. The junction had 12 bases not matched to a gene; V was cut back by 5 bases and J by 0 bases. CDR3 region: CASSLGDRRVYSNQPQHF. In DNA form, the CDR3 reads TGTGCCAGCAGCCTGGGGGACAGGAGGGTTTATAGCAATCAGCCCCAGCATTTT.

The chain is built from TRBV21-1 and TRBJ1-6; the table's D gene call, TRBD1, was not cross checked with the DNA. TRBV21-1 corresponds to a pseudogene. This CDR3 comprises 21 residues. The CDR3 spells CASSNIGRGTGAWVDNSPLHF. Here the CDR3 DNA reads TGTGCCAGCAGCAATATTGGAAGGGGGACAGGGGCGTGGGTAGACAATTCACCCCTCCACTTT.

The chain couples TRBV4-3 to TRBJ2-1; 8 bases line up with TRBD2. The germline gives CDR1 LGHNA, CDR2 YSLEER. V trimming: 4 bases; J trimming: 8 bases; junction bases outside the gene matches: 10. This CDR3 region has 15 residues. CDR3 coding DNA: TGCGCCAGCAGCCCTAGCGGGCTAGCACGCGATGAGCAGTTCTTC. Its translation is CASSPSGLARDEQFF.

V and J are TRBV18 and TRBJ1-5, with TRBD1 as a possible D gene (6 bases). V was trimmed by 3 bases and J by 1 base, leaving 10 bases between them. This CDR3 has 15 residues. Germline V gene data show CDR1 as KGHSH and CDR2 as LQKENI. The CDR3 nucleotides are TGTGCCAGCTCACCGGGCAGGGGCAGCAATCAGCCCCAGCATTTT. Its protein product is CASSPGRGSNQPQHF.

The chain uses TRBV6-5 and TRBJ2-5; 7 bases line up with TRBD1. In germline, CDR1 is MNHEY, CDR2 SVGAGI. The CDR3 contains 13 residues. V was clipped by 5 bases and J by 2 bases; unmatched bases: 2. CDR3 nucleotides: TGTGCCAGCAGTCCGGGACAGCAAGAGACCCAGTACTTC. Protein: CASSPGQQETQYF.

The CDR3 region has the DNA TGTGCCAGTAGTATCAGAGGGCAGGGGTCCAATCAGCCCCAGCATTTT. Its translation: CASSIRGQGSNQPQHF. The V call is TRBV19, the J call TRBJ1-5; possible D gene TRBD1, 6 bases. V was shortened by 3 bases and J by 3 bases, with 15 bases between the two germline ends. This CDR3 contains 16 residues. From germline, CDR1 is LNHDA and CDR2 SQIVND (reference sequence).

CDR3 residues: CASSPRADKSSYEQYF. The CDR3 DNA reads TGTGCCAGCTCACCACGTGCGGATAAGAGCTCCTACGAGCAGTACTTC. The chain employs TRBV18 and TRBJ2-7; D ambiguous. The V end was cut by 1 base, the J end by 0 bases, with 13 bases between. This CDR3 has 16 amino acids. Germline values: CDR1 KGHSH, CDR2 LQKENI. Full variable domain (outside the CDR3, taken from reference TRBV18 and TRBJ2-7): NAGVMQNPRHLVRRRGQEARLRCSPMKGHSHVYWYRQLPEEGLKFMVYLQKENIIDESGMPKERFSAEFPKEGPSILRIQQVVRGDSAAYFCASSPRADKSSYEQYFGPGTRLTVT.

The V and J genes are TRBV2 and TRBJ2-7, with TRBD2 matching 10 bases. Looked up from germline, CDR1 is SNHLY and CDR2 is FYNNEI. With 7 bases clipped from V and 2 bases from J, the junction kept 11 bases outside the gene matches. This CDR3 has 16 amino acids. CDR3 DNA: TGTGCCAGCACCCCCCTGGGCCTAGCGGGAGCCTACGAGCAGTACTTC. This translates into CASTPLGLAGAYEQYF.

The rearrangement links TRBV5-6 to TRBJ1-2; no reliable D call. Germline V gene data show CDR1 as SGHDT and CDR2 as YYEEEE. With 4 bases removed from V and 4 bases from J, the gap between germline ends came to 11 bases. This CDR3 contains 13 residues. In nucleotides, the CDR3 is TGTGCCAGCAGCCGCGAGCCGCTCTATGGCTACACCTTC. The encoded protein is CASSREPLYGYTF.

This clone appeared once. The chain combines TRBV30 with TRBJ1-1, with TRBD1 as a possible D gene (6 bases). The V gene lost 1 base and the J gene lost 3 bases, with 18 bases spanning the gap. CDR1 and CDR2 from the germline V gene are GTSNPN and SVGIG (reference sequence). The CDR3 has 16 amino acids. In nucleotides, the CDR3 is TGTGCCTGGAGTGCCTCCTTTGGGACATTGCACACTGAAGCTTTCTTT. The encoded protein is CAWSASFGTLHTEAFF.

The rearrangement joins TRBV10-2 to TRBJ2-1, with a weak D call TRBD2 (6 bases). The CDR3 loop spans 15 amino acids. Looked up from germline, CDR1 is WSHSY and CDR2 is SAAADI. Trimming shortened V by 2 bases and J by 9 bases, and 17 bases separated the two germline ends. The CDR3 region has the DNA TGCGCCAGCAGTGAGGGAACACGTGGGGGGTTTGAGCAGTTCTTC. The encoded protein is CASSEGTRGGFEQFF.

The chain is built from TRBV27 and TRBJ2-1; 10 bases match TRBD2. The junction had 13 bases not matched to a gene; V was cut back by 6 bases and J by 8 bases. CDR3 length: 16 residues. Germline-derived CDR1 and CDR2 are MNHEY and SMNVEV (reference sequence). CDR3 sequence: CASRPILAGGIYEQFF. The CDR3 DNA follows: TGTGCCAGCAGGCCGATTTTAGCGGGAGGTATCTATGAGCAGTTCTTC.

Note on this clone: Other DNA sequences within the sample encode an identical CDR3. CDR3 protein: CASSLAGGPTDTQYF. The DNA for the CDR3 is TGTGCCAGCAGCTTGGCAGGGGGCCCCACAGATACGCAGTATTTT. The rearrangement joins TRBV7-2 to TRBJ2-3; the match to TRBD1 covers 8 bases. CDR1 and CDR2 from the germline V gene are SGHTA and FQGNSA. After removal of 3 bases from V and 2 bases from J, the junction contained 4 bases not matched to a gene. The CDR3 totals 15 residues.

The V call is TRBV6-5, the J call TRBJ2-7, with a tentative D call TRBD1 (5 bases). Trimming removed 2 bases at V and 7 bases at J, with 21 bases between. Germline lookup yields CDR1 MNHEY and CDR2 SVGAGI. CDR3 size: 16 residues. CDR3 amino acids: CASSYRQPPTLGEQYF. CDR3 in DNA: TGTGCCAGCAGTTACCGACAGCCCCCAACGCTCGGAGAGCAGTACTTC.

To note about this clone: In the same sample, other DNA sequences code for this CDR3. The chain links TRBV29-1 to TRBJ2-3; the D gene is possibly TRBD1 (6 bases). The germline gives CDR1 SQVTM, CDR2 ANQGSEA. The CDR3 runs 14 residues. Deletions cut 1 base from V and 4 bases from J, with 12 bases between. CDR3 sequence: CSVEGGQGADTQYF. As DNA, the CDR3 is TGCAGCGTTGAAGGGGGACAAGGTGCAGATACGCAGTATTTT.

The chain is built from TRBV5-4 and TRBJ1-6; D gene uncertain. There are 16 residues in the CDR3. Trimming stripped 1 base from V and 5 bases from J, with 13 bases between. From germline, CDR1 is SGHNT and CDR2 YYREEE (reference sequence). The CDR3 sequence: CASSLWLGDHNSPLHF. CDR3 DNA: TGTGCCAGCAGCTTGTGGCTCGGGGATCATAATTCACCCCTCCACTTT. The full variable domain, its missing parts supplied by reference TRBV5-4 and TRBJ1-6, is ETGVTQSPTHLIKTRGQQVTLRCSSQSGHNTVSWYQQALGQGPQFIFQYYREEENGRGNFPPRFSGLQFPNYSSELNVNALELDDSALYLCASSLWLGDHNSPLHFGNGTRLTVT.

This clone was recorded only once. The CDR3 spells CAWIRDLRTGFQETQYF. As DNA, the CDR3 is TGTGCCTGGATACGGGACCTCAGGACAGGGTTTCAAGAGACCCAGTACTTC. This sequence joins TRBV30 and TRBJ2-5, with TRBD1 matching over 8 bases. This CDR3 spans 17 amino acids. Germline-derived CDR1 and CDR2 are GTSNPN and SVGIG (reference sequence). V lost 4 bases and J lost 2; bases outside the gene matches: 15.

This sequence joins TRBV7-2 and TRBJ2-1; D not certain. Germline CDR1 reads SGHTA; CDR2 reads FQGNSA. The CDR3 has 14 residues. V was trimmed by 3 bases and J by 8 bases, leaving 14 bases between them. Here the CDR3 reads CASSLRSVSHEQFF. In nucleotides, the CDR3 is TGTGCCAGCAGCTTGCGCTCCGTGTCACATGAGCAGTTCTTC.

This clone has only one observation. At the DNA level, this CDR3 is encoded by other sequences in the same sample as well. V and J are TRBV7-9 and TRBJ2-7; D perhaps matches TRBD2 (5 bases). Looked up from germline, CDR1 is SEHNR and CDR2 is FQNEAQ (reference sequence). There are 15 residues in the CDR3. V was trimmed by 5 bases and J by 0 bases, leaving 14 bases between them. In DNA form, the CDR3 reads TGTGCCAGCAGCGGAAGGACTTGGAGCTCCTACGAGCAGTACTTC. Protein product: CASSGRTWSSYEQYF.

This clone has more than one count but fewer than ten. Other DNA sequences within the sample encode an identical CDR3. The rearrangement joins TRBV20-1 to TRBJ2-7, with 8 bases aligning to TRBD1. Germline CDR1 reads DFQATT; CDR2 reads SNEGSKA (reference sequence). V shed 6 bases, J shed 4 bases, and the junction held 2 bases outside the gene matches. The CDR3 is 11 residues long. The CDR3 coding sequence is TGCAGTGCCCGGACAGGGTACGAGCAGTACTTC. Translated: CSARTGYEQYF.

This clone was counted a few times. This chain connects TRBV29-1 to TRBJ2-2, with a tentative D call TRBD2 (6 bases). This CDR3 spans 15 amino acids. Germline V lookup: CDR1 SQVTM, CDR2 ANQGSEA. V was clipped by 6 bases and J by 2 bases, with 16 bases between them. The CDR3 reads CSVVPGLTNTGELFF. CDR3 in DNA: TGCAGCGTAGTTCCGGGACTCACAAACACCGGGGAGCTGTTTTTT.